This T cell receptor (beta chain) was found in a study of blood T cell repertoires in COVID-19. About the research overall: Italy, Spain and the United States were the sources of the convalescent and acute COVID-19 samples. Nucleic acid was either cDNA or gDNA, and it came from T cells, B-cell-depleted T cells, or PBMCs.

In the original workflow: Amplification from reference gene primers served as the basis for estimated nucleated cell counts. This table comes from immunoSEQ multiplex PCR, and its TCRdb copy is limited to in-frame clones, with some not included. V, J and clone size are those of that table, while D and trimming were read from the DNA. The sample has 16,000 or so clones; nearly 90% are singletons. This sequence was found in a man older than 75 with acute or convalescent COVID-19. The sequenced material came from peripheral blood.

The chain's CDR3 is CASSPYRGQGTEAFF. Here the CDR3 DNA reads TGTGCCAGCAGCCCGTACAGGGGGCAGGGCACTGAAGCTTTCTTT. The chain uses TRBV11-2 and TRBJ1-1, with 9 bases identical to TRBD1. CDR3 size: 15 residues. V lost 5 bases and J lost 4; bases outside the gene matches: 8. Germline V gene data show CDR1 as SGHAT and CDR2 as FQNNGV.